This T cell receptor beta chain was captured in a study of shared clonotypes between healthy human individuals. Losses at the gene ends were 1 base for V and 4 bases for J; bases not matched to a gene: 1. The CDR3 is made up of 13 amino acids. Germline V gives CDR1 SNHLY, CDR2 FYNNEI. Turning to this clone: Within the sample, other DNA sequences also encode this same CDR3.

Naive CD8 cells lacked CD45RO and underwent positive selection for CCR7, leaving out terminally differentiated effector memory CD45RA+ cells. The assay used deep level. Clones were sequenced by immunoSEQ multiplex PCR, and TCRdb holds only the in-frame ones, with some missing. Of some 2 million clones listed, approximately 94% are singletons. The TCR sequence derives from a man aged 18 to 30 in good health. This chain connects TRBV2 to TRBJ2-7; TRBD1 agrees at 7 bases. Material: naive CD8+ T cells sorted from blood. CDR3 DNA: TGTGCCAGCAGTGAAGACAGGGGTTACGAGCAGTACTTC. Residues: CASSEDRGYEQYF.